This T cell receptor (beta chain) was sequenced for a study of CD8+CD57+ T cells in acquired aplastic anemia. CDR1 ENHRY and CDR2 SYGVKD come from the germline V gene. The V and J ends lost 8 bases and 0 bases respectively, with 6 bases between them. CDR3 length: 12 amino acids. Genomic DNA provided the template from which TCR beta VDJ and CDR3 profiles were obtained. TCRdb reanalysed the reads using MiXCR and keeps one entry per CDR3 protein. The repertoire has over 150,000 distinct CDR3 sequences, 70% to 75% of them found once; the top ten carry around 45%. Concerning this clonotype: The antigen remains unidentified.

The authors sequenced patients whose flow cytometry had shown CD8+CD57+ cell expansion. Blood came from patients not yet given any therapy. Study observations and caveats: In common between the patients and the controls were around 30 CD8+ CDR3 sequences.

The J gene is TRBJ2-3, the V gene TRBV10-3; D is undetermined. The source of this sequence is a human donor with aplastic anemia. The sequenced sample was sorted CD4+, CD8+, or CD8+CD57+ T cells (not recorded which) from PBMCs. The CDR3: CAIAVSTDTQYF. As DNA, the CDR3 is TGTGCCATCGCAGTGAGCACAGATACGCAGTATTTT.